Listed below are T cell receptor beta chains from one sample, sequenced in a study of shared clonotypes between healthy human individuals. Method: immunoSEQ multiplex PCR; TCRdb's copy keeps in-frame clones and lacks some. This table holds some 2,000,000 clones, around 95% found once. Sequencing was carried out using naive CD4+ T cells sorted from blood. Source of these receptors: a man between 18 and 35 years old in good health. Each CDR3 is given with its conserved first and last residue. The order of the fields is clone size, V gene, CDR3 protein. Rows give clone size only sometimes, using once, few, many, or a class for an expanded clone.

clone_size: once
v_call: TRBV4-2
cdr3_aa: CASSQDRVVAPSASPYDTQYF

clone_size: NA
v_call: TRBV6-5
cdr3_aa: CASSPGHSGANVLTF

clone_size: NA
v_call: TRBV19
cdr3_aa: CASSTTEVLNQPQHF

clone_size: NA
v_call: TRBV5-6
cdr3_aa: CASSFRGMAGNTIYF

clone_size: NA
v_call: TRBV30
cdr3_aa: CAWRGSNSYQETQYF

clone_size: NA
v_call: TRBV11-2
cdr3_aa: CASSLDRWADTQYF

clone_size: NA
v_call: TRBV5-8
cdr3_aa: CASSSDRGGQPQHF

clone_size: NA
v_call: TRBV5-4
cdr3_aa: CASSLDGLLEAFF

clone_size: NA
v_call: TRBV6-6
cdr3_aa: CASSYSQNNSPLHF

clone_size: NA
v_call: TRBV19
cdr3_aa: CASSIGGGTSSNQPQHF

clone_size: NA
v_call: TRBV5-7
cdr3_aa: CASSATGTSCNNEQFF

clone_size: NA
v_call: TRBV30
cdr3_aa: CAWSPTHPKWFF

clone_size: NA
v_call: TRBV4-1
cdr3_aa: CASSQTPGQFNEKLFF

clone_size: NA
v_call: TRBV6-1
cdr3_aa: CASRQNSPLHF

clone_size: NA
v_call: TRBV7-6
cdr3_aa: CASSLAPQVSYEQYF

clone_size: NA
v_call: TRBV11-2
cdr3_aa: CASSPWTASSYNSPLHF

clone_size: NA
v_call: TRBV10-3
cdr3_aa: CATGRSSGGETDTQYF

clone_size: NA
v_call: TRBV5-1
cdr3_aa: CASRPTSAGGFYEQYF

clone_size: NA
v_call: TRBV5-8
cdr3_aa: CASSSRQGDTEAFF

clone_size: NA
v_call: TRBV4-1
cdr3_aa: CASSQDMGTGGEGLADTQYF

clone_size: NA
v_call: TRBV2
cdr3_aa: CASSILAVGDEQFF

clone_size: NA
v_call: TRBV5-1
cdr3_aa: CASSLGLAGESEQFF

clone_size: NA
v_call: TRBV5-1
cdr3_aa: CASSSGQFYEQYF

clone_size: NA
v_call: TRBV7-7
cdr3_aa: CASSPSPGTQYF

clone_size: NA
v_call: TRBV7-6
cdr3_aa: CASSFRLAESYEQYF

clone_size: once
v_call: TRBV6-1
cdr3_aa: CASSERQVAKNIQYF

clone_size: NA
v_call: TRBV19
cdr3_aa: CASSTPGNSGNTIYF

clone_size: NA
v_call: TRBV7-6
cdr3_aa: CASSLQGAVTEAFF

clone_size: NA
v_call: TRBV9
cdr3_aa: CASSVGWPTYNEQFF

clone_size: NA
v_call: TRBV5-1
cdr3_aa: CASSFSGQGSNEKLFF